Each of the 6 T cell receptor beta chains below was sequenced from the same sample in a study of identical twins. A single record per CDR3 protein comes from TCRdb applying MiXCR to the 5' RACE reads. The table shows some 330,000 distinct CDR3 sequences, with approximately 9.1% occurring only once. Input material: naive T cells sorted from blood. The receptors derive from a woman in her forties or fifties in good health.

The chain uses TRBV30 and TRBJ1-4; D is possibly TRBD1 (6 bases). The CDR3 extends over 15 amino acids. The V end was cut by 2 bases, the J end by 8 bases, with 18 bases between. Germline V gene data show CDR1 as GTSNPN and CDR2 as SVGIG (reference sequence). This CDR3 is CAWSQKGVRVEKLFF. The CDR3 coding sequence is TGTGCCTGGAGTCAGAAGGGGGTGCGCGTCGAAAAACTGTTTTTT. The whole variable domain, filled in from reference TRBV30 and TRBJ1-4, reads SQTIHQWPATLVQPVGSPLSLECTVEGTSNPNLYWYRQAAGRGLQLLFYSVGIGQISSEVPQNLSASRPQDRQFILSSKKLLLSDSGFYLCAWSQKGVRVEKLFFGSGTQLSVL.

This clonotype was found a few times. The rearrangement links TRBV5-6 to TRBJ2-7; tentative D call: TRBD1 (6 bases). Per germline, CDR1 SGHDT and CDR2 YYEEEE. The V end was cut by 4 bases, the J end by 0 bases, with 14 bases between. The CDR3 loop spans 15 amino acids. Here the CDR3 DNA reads TGTGCCAGCAGCCGACAGGCTTGGGGCTCCTACGAGCAGTACGTC. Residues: CASSRQAWGSYEQYV.

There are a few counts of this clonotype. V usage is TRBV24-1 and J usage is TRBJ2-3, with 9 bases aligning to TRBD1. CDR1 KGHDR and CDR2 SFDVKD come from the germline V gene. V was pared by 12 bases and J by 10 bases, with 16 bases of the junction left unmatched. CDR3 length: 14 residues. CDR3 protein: CASGGQGVFGAQYF. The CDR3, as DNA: TGTGCCTCCGGGGGACAGGGTGTTTTCGGGGCGCAGTATTTT.

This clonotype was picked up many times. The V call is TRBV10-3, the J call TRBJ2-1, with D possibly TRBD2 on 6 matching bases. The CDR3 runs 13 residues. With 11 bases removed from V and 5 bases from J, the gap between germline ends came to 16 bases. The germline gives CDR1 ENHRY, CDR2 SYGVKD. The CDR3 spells CAHGTQNNNEQFF. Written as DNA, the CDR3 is TGTGCCCACGGGACTCAGAATAACAATGAGCAGTTCTTC.

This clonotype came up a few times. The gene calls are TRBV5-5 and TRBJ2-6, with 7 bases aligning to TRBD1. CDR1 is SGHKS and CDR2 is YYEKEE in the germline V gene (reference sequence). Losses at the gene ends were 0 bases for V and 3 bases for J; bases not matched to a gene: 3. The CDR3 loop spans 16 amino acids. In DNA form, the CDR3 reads TGTGCCAGCAGCTTGGTAGGGACAGTTGGGGCCAACGTCCTGACTTTC. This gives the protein CASSLVGTVGANVLTF. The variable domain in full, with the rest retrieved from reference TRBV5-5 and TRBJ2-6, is DAGVTQSPTHLIKTRGQQVTLRCSPISGHKSVSWYQQVLGQGPQFIFQYYEKEERGRGNFPDRFSARQFPNYSSELNVNALLLGDSALYLCASSLVGTVGANVLTFGAGSRLTVL.

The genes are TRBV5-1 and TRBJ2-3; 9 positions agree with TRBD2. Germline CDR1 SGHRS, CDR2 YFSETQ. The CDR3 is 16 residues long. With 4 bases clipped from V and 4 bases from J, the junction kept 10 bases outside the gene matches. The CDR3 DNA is TGCGCCAGCAGCCGATGGACTAGCGTACCAGCAGATACGCAGTATTTT. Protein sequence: CASSRWTSVPADTQYF.